This entry describes one T cell receptor (beta chain). Its antigen is as yet unknown. This sample was included in a study of PD-1 blockade in mismatch repair-deficient tumors. Study-level information: Patients had roughly twelve mismatch repair-deficient cancer types, all previously treated and progressing.

Every patient had mismatch repair deficiency by PCR or immunohistochemistry. TCR sequencing covered three patients who responded to pembrolizumab. Profiled with immunoSEQ multiplex PCR; TCRdb holds only in-frame clones, not every one. The sample contains 35,000 to 45,000 clones, about 85% of which appear only once. Germline V gives CDR1 MGHDK, CDR2 SYGVNS. The CDR3 consists of 16 residues. V trimming: 3 bases; J trimming: 8 bases; junction bases outside the gene matches: 4. Overall study results and limits: After pembrolizumab, tumor-resident clones rose rapidly, then generally contracted before radiologic responses.

The chain carries TRBV25-1 and TRBJ2-1; 16 bases are shared with TRBD2. The receptor comes from an adult with mismatch repair-deficient cancer. Source: peripheral blood, taken about 80 weeks after starting pembrolizumab. CDR3 residues: CASSEPGLAGGHEQFF. The CDR3 bases are TGTGCCAGCAGTGAGCCGGGACTAGCGGGAGGGCATGAGCAGTTCTTC.